The 5 T cell receptor beta chains presented below share a single source sample, sequenced in a study of blood T cells in healthy people across ages. A second about 6 to 12 cycle PCR used barcoded and J-beta primers. TCRdb re-derived calls from the 5' RACE reads in MiXCR, one entry per CDR3 protein. The repertoire includes a few hundred thousand distinct CDR3 sequences, 25% to 30% of them detected once, and 29% sits in the top ten. Sequencing used blood. Receptors originate from a woman in her 70s in good health.

The chain carries TRBV4-1 and TRBJ2-7; D may match TRBD1 or TRBD2 (5 bases each). V gave up 5 bases and J gave up 7 bases, with 24 bases separating them. Germline-derived CDR1 and CDR2 are MGHRA and YSYEKL. This CDR3 region has 16 residues. CDR3 residues: CASSYRLASGLGEQYF. In DNA, the CDR3 is TGCGCCAGCAGCTACCGATTGGCCTCGGGGCTTGGTGAGCAGTACTTC.

This rearrangement joins TRBV5-5 to TRBJ1-4; D not certain. Germline lookup yields CDR1 SGHKS and CDR2 YYEKEE (reference sequence). The V end lost 1 base, the J end lost 4 bases, and 8 bases lay between the germline ends. The CDR3 runs 14 residues. This CDR3 is CASSLYHDNEKLFF. The CDR3 bases are TGTGCCAGCAGCTTGTATCACGATAATGAAAAACTGTTTTTT.

This chain joins TRBV9 and TRBJ2-1, with 9 positions matching TRBD2. V lost 0 bases to trimming and J lost 5 bases; unmatched junction nucleotides: 3. Germline lookup yields CDR1 SGDLS and CDR2 YYNGEE. The CDR3 is made up of 15 amino acids. This chain's CDR3 is CASSVGLAGDNEQFF. The CDR3 region has the DNA TGTGCCAGCAGCGTAGGGTTAGCGGGAGACAATGAGCAGTTCTTC.

This clonotype has only a few counts. The rearrangement uses TRBV5-1 and TRBJ1-1; 9 positions agree with TRBD1. V lost 1 base to trimming and J lost 0 bases; unmatched junction nucleotides: 4. The CDR3 totals 16 residues. Per the germline V gene, CDR1 is SGHRS and CDR2 is YFSETQ. The CDR3 sequence is CASSLWTGAMNTEAFF. For the CDR3, the DNA is TGCGCCAGCAGCTTGTGGACAGGGGCCATGAACACTGAAGCTTTCTTT.

This clonotype was detected ten times or more. The V call is TRBV13, the J call TRBJ2-3, with D unresolved. Germline CDR1 is PRHDT and CDR2 is FYEKMQ (reference sequence). The V end was cut by 11 bases, the J end by 0 bases, with 15 bases between. CDR3 length equals 14 residues. CDR3 sequence: CASCPRTSTDTQYF. The DNA of the CDR3 is TGTGCCTCCTGCCCCCGCACTAGCACAGATACGCAGTATTTT. Filled out from reference TRBV13 and TRBJ2-3, the complete variable domain reads AAGVIQSPRHLIKEKRETATLKCYPIPRHDTVYWYQQGPGQDPQFLISFYEKMQSDKGSIPDRFSAQQFSDYHSELNMSSLELGDSALYFCASCPRTSTDTQYFGPGTRLTVL.